This TCR beta chain was sequenced in a study of T-cell reconstitution after alpha-beta-depleted transplantation in children. The authors prepared the TCRbeta library with unique molecular identifiers. Each CDR3 protein gets one entry after TCRdb re-called the PCR reads with MiXCR. Here the sample spans 550,000 to 600,000 distinct CDR3 sequences, 23% being singletons. This CDR3 has 15 amino acids. V shed 3 bases and J 5 bases; nucleotides not matched to a gene: 4. Germline lookup yields CDR1 DFQATT and CDR2 SNEGSKA (reference sequence). Remarks on this clonotype: Antigen: not known.

Points from the study as a whole: At one year after transplant, newly produced T cells mostly accounted for T-cell counts and diversity. Day-60 TCRbeta diversity that was high in some patients was derived from surviving recipient T cells and thymic progenitors. Reports say that about two months after transplant, the alpha-beta T cells came out of several hundred graft clones that had expanded.

This clonotype was obtained from a boy in the first two years of life who had a stem cell transplant for acute myeloid leukemia, so the T cells may come from the graft donor. The sequencing here drew on PBMCs, mostly from graft donor cells, taken 360 days after TCRalphabeta/CD19-depleted stem cell transplant. The chain combines TRBV20-1 with TRBJ2-1; 13 positions match TRBD2. CDR3 sequence reads: CSARLLAGGHNEQFF. DNA for the CDR3: TGCAGTGCTAGGTTACTAGCGGGGGGGCACAATGAGCAGTTCTTC.